The 21 T cell receptor beta chains below all came from one sample that was sequenced in a study of T-cell memory formation after mild COVID-19. Each CDR3 protein is one row after TCRdb ran MiXCR on the 5' RACE reads. Among hundreds of thousands of distinct CDR3 sequences listed, approximately 14% were seen once. Specimen: PBMCs or a T cell subset sorted from them (not recorded which). These receptor sequences come from a man aged 18 to 29 who had mild COVID-19 (a few samples of this study predate the infection). Cell type and time point are not known.

The genes are TRBV29-1 and TRBJ2-2; D possibly uses TRBD1 or TRBD2 (5 bases each). Trimming shortened V by 6 bases and J by 6 bases, and 8 bases separated the two germline ends. The germline gives CDR1 SQVTM, CDR2 ANQGSEA. The CDR3 length is 11 residues. CDR3 protein: CSVRGPGELFF. The CDR3 DNA sequence: TGCAGCGTGAGGGGCCCCGGGGAGCTGTTTTTT.

This clonotype was counted only a few times. This rearrangement joins TRBV16 to TRBJ2-2; unclear D gene. The CDR3 loop spans 12 amino acids. Trimming took 3 bases from V and 9 from J, leaving 8 bases between them. The germline gives CDR1 KGHSY, CDR2 FQNENV. CDR3 amino acids: CASSQSARELFF. CDR3 coding DNA: TGTGCCAGCAGCCAGTCCGCACGGGAGCTGTTTTTT.

V and J are TRBV12-3 or TRBV12-4 and TRBJ1-2; a possible D gene is TRBD1 (6 bases). V was clipped by 5 bases and J by 4 bases, with 26 bases between them. The CDR3 is 18 residues long. In nucleotides, the CDR3 is TGTGCCAGCAGTACCGAGGTACAGGGAAGACGTTCTGGCTATGGCTACACCTTC. Translation: CASSTEVQGRRSGYGYTF.

This clonotype was seen at least ten times. V and J are TRBV7-2 and TRBJ1-5, with 10 nucleotides matching TRBD1. Per the germline V gene, CDR1 is SGHTA and CDR2 is FQGNSA. V lost 5 bases and J lost 6; bases outside the gene matches: 10. This CDR3 has 16 residues. The CDR3 here is CASSLQGQGNGQPQHF. Here the CDR3 DNA reads TGTGCCAGCAGCCTACAGGGACAGGGGAACGGTCAGCCCCAGCATTTT.

This rearrangement joins TRBV5-1 to TRBJ2-6, with D tentatively TRBD1 (6 bases). The CDR3 extends over 17 amino acids. The V gene's germline CDR1 is SGHRS and CDR2 YFSETQ. Trimming took off 4 bases at V and 0 bases at J, with 14 bases between the two ends. CDR3 protein: CASSPGTQSSGANVLTF. The DNA for the CDR3 is TGCGCCAGCAGCCCCGGGACACAGAGCTCTGGGGCCAACGTCCTGACTTTC.

This sequence joins TRBV6-2 or TRBV6-3 and TRBJ2-5; 11 bases line up with TRBD2. V lost 5 bases and J lost 4; bases outside the gene matches: 6. CDR1 is MNHEY and CDR2 is SVGEGT in the germline V gene. This CDR3 region has 15 residues. The CDR3 nucleotides are TGTGCCAGCAGTCGCCGACTAGCGGGGTCAGAGACCCAGTACTTC. Residues: CASSRRLAGSETQYF.

The chain uses TRBV4-1 and TRBJ1-1; the D is unclear. Germline-derived CDR1 and CDR2 are MGHRA and YSYEKL. Trimming left V 0 bases short and J 0 bases short, with 8 bases between. This CDR3 comprises 15 residues. The DNA of the CDR3 is TGCGCCAGCAGCCAAGATGACGGTATGAACACTGAAGCTTTCTTT. Translated: CASSQDDGMNTEAFF.

The rearrangement uses TRBV27 and TRBJ2-4, with a weak D call TRBD2 (5 bases). Germline V gives CDR1 MNHEY, CDR2 SMNVEV (reference sequence). CDR3 length: 16 residues. Between the trimmed V and J ends, which lost 6 bases and 2 bases, there was a span of 17 bases. The CDR3 loop is CASRPRVVGTKNIQYF. The CDR3 bases are TGTGCCAGCAGACCAAGGGTAGTCGGGACCAAAAACATTCAGTACTTC.

This clonotype was recorded a few times. V gene TRBV5-1 combines with J gene TRBJ2-2, with 7 bases that match TRBD2. The V and J ends lost 3 bases and 6 bases, in that order; junction bases with no gene match: 5. The length of the CDR3 is 14 residues. Germline values: CDR1 SGHRS, CDR2 YFSETQ. CDR3 region: CASSSGTNPGELFF. Written as DNA, the CDR3 is TGCGCCAGCAGCTCCGGGACTAACCCCGGGGAGCTGTTTTTT.

This clonotype appeared a few times. The V and J genes are TRBV6-5 and TRBJ2-7, with D tentatively TRBD2 (6 bases). Germline CDR1 reads MNHEY; CDR2 reads SVGAGI. The V and J ends lost 5 bases and 1 base respectively, with 15 bases between them. The CDR3 length is 15 residues. The CDR3 loop reads CASSKPGLESYEQYF. CDR3 coding DNA: TGTGCCAGCAGTAAACCGGGACTGGAGTCCTACGAGCAGTACTTC.

There are a few counts of this clonotype. The rearrangement joins TRBV19 to TRBJ2-1; 8 bases align to TRBD2. The CDR3 has 15 amino acids. V lost 5 bases, J lost 4 bases, and 7 bases stayed unmatched. Germline values: CDR1 LNHDA, CDR2 SQIVND (reference sequence). The chain's CDR3 is CASSVRERGYNEQFF. The CDR3 DNA is TGTGCCAGTAGTGTCCGGGAGCGGGGGTACAATGAGCAGTTCTTC.

This clonotype has more than one count but fewer than ten. The chain links TRBV7-9 to TRBJ1-2, with 9 bases that match TRBD1. V shed 5 bases and J 4 bases; nucleotides not matched to a gene: 5. CDR1 SEHNR and CDR2 FQNEAQ come from the germline V gene (reference sequence). The length of the CDR3 is 14 residues. The CDR3 is CASSPTGGGYGYTF. CDR3 bases: TGTGCCAGCAGCCCTACAGGGGGCGGCTATGGCTACACCTTC.

There are many counts of this clonotype. The CDR3 is CASSLVFFGNSPLHF. The CDR3 coding sequence is TGTGCCAGCAGTTTAGTATTTTTCGGCAATTCACCCCTCCACTTT. This chain links TRBV28 with TRBJ1-6; D unclear. Trimming stripped 2 bases from V and 7 bases from J, with 12 bases between. CDR1 and CDR2 from the germline V gene are MDHEN and SYDVKM. This CDR3 has 15 amino acids.

This clonotype occurred many times. J is TRBJ2-5 and V is TRBV7-2; either TRBD1 or TRBD2 may supply D (5 bases each). The CDR3 length is 14 residues. V lost 1 base, J lost 0 bases, and 6 bases lay in between. The germline CDR1 and CDR2 sequences are SGHTA and FQGNSA. The CDR3 region is CASSLGGYQETQYF. CDR3 nucleotides: TGTGCCAGCAGCTTAGGGGGGTACCAAGAGACCCAGTACTTC.

The table lists this clonotype with a few counts. The chain carries TRBV7-6 and TRBJ1-2, with 10 bases identical to TRBD1. CDR3 length: 14 residues. Trimming removed 5 bases from V and 7 bases from J; junction bases left unmatched: 7. The germline gives CDR1 SGHVS, CDR2 FNYEAQ. The CDR3 nucleotides are TGTGCCAGCAGCCCGCGACAGGGGGCCCGTGGCTACACCTTC. Amino acid sequence: CASSPRQGARGYTF.

This clonotype has at least ten counts. The gene calls are TRBV29-1 and TRBJ1-1; D gene uncertain. The CDR3 sequence is 13 residues long. The V gene's germline CDR1 is SQVTM and CDR2 ANQGSEA. V lost 2 bases to trimming and J lost 4 bases, with 11 bases between them. The CDR3 DNA follows: TGCAGCGTTGAACGGGGTAGGGCCACTGAAGCTTTCTTT. This encodes CSVERGRATEAFF.

In its sample, this clonotype was seen a few times. This chain connects TRBV6-5 to TRBJ2-5; D is undetermined. This CDR3 has 14 amino acids. V lost 0 bases and J 5 bases, leaving 10 bases between the germline ends. The V gene's germline CDR1 is MNHEY and CDR2 SVGAGI. CDR3 DNA: TGTGCCAGCAGTTACTCGCTGCAGTCGGAGACCCAGTACTTC. Amino acid sequence: CASSYSLQSETQYF.

J is TRBJ2-3 and V is TRBV4-3; 8 bases align to TRBD2. Germline assignment: CDR1 LGHNA and CDR2 YSLEER. V lost 0 bases to trimming and J lost 8 bases; unmatched junction nucleotides: 13. There are 17 residues in the CDR3. The DNA for the CDR3 is TGCGCCAGCAGCCAAGATCGGGCTAGCGGGCAGACGGGTACGCAGTATTTT. Translated: CASSQDRASGQTGTQYF.

CDR3 protein: CASNVGYEQYF. The CDR3 DNA is TGTGCCAGCAATGTCGGATACGAGCAGTACTTC. V and J are TRBV2 and TRBJ2-7; D remains ambiguous. V lost 7 bases and J lost 4, with 8 bases in between. Germline CDR1 reads SNHLY; CDR2 reads FYNNEI. This CDR3 has 11 amino acids.

This clonotype was counted between two and nine times. The chain has TRBV10-1 and TRBJ2-7, with 8 nucleotides matching TRBD1. The V segment lost 5 bases and the J segment 5 bases; nucleotides outside the gene matches: 8. The germline CDR1 and CDR2 sequences are WNHNN and SYGVQD (reference sequence). This CDR3 region has 14 residues. The CDR3 reads CASSRGQGVNEQYF. CDR3 nucleotide sequence: TGCGCCAGCAGTCGTGGACAGGGTGTGAACGAGCAGTACTTC.

This clonotype was seen a handful of times. This chain joins TRBV4-3 and TRBJ2-3; 7 bases are shared with TRBD1. V lost 3 bases to trimming and J lost 6 bases; unmatched junction nucleotides: 6. Germline CDR1 and CDR2: LGHNA and YSLEER. This CDR3 is built from 14 residues. The CDR3 DNA follows: TGCGCCAGCAGCCACGGTGGACAGGATGATACGCAGTATTTT. Translating it yields CASSHGGQDDTQYF.